This passage covers 17 T cell receptor beta chains from one sample sequenced in a study of shared clonotypes between healthy human individuals. Sequencing was performed with immunoSEQ multiplex PCR; in TCRdb, only in-frame clones are kept and a portion is missing. Of some 1.1 million clones in the sample, 60% to 80% were seen once. The sequencing sample was made of memory CD4+ T cells from PBMCs. Subset here: CD45RA-negative fraction. The receptors shown here come from a man in his late teens or twenties in good health. Some clones in this sample may be carry-over from other donors' samples.

This clone appeared a single time. The chain combines TRBV9 with TRBJ2-7; 8 nucleotides agree with TRBD2. The germline gives CDR1 SGDLS, CDR2 YYNGEE. There are 15 residues in the CDR3. V was pared by 4 bases and J by 2 bases, with 8 bases of the junction left unmatched. CDR3 residues: CASSPEGTSAYEQYF. The CDR3 nucleotides read TGTGCCAGCAGCCCCGAGGGGACTAGTGCCTACGAGCAGTACTTC.

This sequence joins TRBV9 and TRBJ2-2, with a tentative D call TRBD2 (5 bases). V lost 2 bases and J 6 bases, leaving 8 bases between the germline ends. The CDR3 covers 13 residues. Per germline, CDR1 SGDLS and CDR2 YYNGEE. The DNA for the CDR3 is TGTGCCAGCAGCGTCTACGGGGCCGGGGAGCTGTTTTTT. Translated: CASSVYGAGELFF.

V is TRBV10-3 and J is TRBJ2-1; weak D call: TRBD2 (6 bases). The V gene lost 4 bases and the J gene lost 5 bases, with 9 bases spanning the gap. CDR3 length equals 13 residues. Germline V gene data show CDR1 as ENHRY and CDR2 as SYGVKD. This CDR3 is CAISGKRDNEQFF. The CDR3 DNA is TGTGCCATCAGTGGGAAGCGGGACAATGAGCAGTTCTTC.

The chain is built from TRBV5-4 and TRBJ2-7, with 7 bases lining up with TRBD1. Germline V gene lookup returns CDR1 SGHNT and CDR2 YYREEE (reference sequence). This CDR3 comprises 14 residues. V was clipped by 4 bases and J by 3 bases; unmatched bases: 7. CDR3 region: CASSAPGQNYEQYF. The CDR3 DNA reads TGTGCCAGCAGCGCCCCGGGACAGAACTACGAGCAGTACTTC.

This clone showed up just once. A much larger clone is a single base away; this may be a read error. J is TRBJ1-1 and V is TRBV11-2; no clear D gene. Germline CDR1 is SGHAT and CDR2 is FQNNGV. The V gene lost 1 base and the J gene lost 1 base, with 4 bases spanning the gap. The CDR3 consists of 13 residues. The CDR3 bases are TGTGCCAGCAGCTTAGTGGGGAACACTGAAGCTTTCTTT. Encoded protein: CASSLVGNTEAFF.

The chain recombines TRBV29-1 with TRBJ2-3; D not certain. V lost 1 base, J lost 6 bases, and 5 bases lay in between. CDR1 is SQVTM, CDR2 ANQGSEA, per germline. This CDR3 comprises 11 residues. CDR3 residues: CSVEVWDTQYF. The CDR3 nucleotides read TGCAGCGTTGAAGTGTGGGATACGCAGTATTTT.

The V and J genes are TRBV7-2 and TRBJ2-7; weak D call: TRBD2 (6 bases). The V gene's germline CDR1 is SGHTA and CDR2 FQGNSA. The CDR3 totals 15 residues. The V end lost 2 bases, the J end lost 0 bases, and 11 bases lay between the germline ends. CDR3 bases: TGTGCCAGCAGCTTAATCTCCGGGAGCTCCTACGAGCAGTACTTC. This gives the protein CASSLISGSSYEQYF.

The chain recombines TRBV9 with TRBJ1-3, with unresolved D. V was shortened by 3 bases and J by 5 bases, with 0 bases between the two germline ends. The CDR3 extends over 10 amino acids. Germline V CDR1 and CDR2: SGDLS, YYNGEE. The CDR3 loop is CASSGNTIYF. CDR3 DNA sequence: TGTGCCAGCAGCGGAAACACCATATATTTT. Filled out from reference TRBV9 and TRBJ1-3, the complete variable domain reads DSGVTQTPKHLITATGQRVTLRCSPRSGDLSVYWYQQSLDQGLQFLIQYYNGEERAKGNILERFSAQQFPDLHSELNLSSLELGDSALYFCASSGNTIYFGEGSWLTVV.

The chain uses TRBV7-2 and TRBJ2-3, with TRBD1 identical over 7 bases. Trimming cost V 4 bases and J 0 bases; bases outside gene matches: 16. The CDR3 has 19 residues. From germline, CDR1 is SGHTA and CDR2 FQGNSA. The CDR3 here is CASSYSTGTEVTSTDTQYF. DNA for the CDR3: TGTGCCAGCAGCTATTCCACCGGGACAGAGGTTACTAGCACAGATACGCAGTATTTT. Together with reference TRBV7-2 and TRBJ2-3, the CDR3 gives the full variable domain: GAGVSQSPSNKVTEKGKDVELRCDPISGHTALYWYRQSLGQGLEFLIYFQGNSAPDKSGLPSDRFSAERTGGSVSTLTIQRTQQEDSAVYLCASSYSTGTEVTSTDTQYFGPGTRLTVL.

This chain joins TRBV25-1 and TRBJ2-3; unclear D gene. Trimming stripped 4 bases from V and 5 bases from J, with 10 bases between. The V gene's germline CDR1 is MGHDK and CDR2 SYGVNS. The CDR3 spans 13 residues. The CDR3 DNA reads as TGTGCCAGCAGTGCCCGAAGTGGAGATACGCAGTATTTT. Its protein product is CASSARSGDTQYF.

This sequence joins TRBV7-2 and TRBJ2-5, with TRBD1 matching 8 bases. The junction had 18 bases not matched to a gene; V was cut back by 5 bases and J by 7 bases. CDR3 length: 17 amino acids. Germline CDR1 reads SGHTA; CDR2 reads FQGNSA. The CDR3 nucleotides are TGTGCCAGCAGCGCCGCCGGGACAGGCGGCCGCCGTTCGACCCAGTACTTC. This gives the protein CASSAAGTGGRRSTQYF.

This clone was seen once. Just one base apart from a much larger clone, this may be a read error. This chain connects TRBV7-6 to TRBJ1-1; D call uncertain. V was cut by 6 bases and J by 0 bases, with 8 bases left in between. The germline V gene has CDR1 SGHVS and CDR2 FNYEAQ. This CDR3 is built from 13 residues. The CDR3 coding sequence is TGTGCCAGCAGTTTTCGGTTGAACACTGAAGCTTTCTTT. This gives the protein CASSFRLNTEAFF.

CDR3 protein: CASSLGEGSNEKLFF. CDR3 sequence (DNA): TGTGCCAGCAGCTTAGGGGAGGGCTCTAATGAAAAACTGTTTTTT. This chain connects TRBV7-9 to TRBJ1-4; no firm D call. Germline CDR1 is SEHNR and CDR2 is FQNEAQ (reference sequence). Trimming stripped 1 base from V and 3 bases from J, with 9 bases between. This CDR3 contains 15 residues.

In the case of this clone: The sample has other DNA sequences that encode this CDR3 too. The gene calls are TRBV28 and TRBJ1-1; D is undetermined. Germline V lookup: CDR1 MDHEN, CDR2 SYDVKM. V lost 1 base, J lost 4 bases, and 4 bases lay in between. The CDR3 runs to 12 residues. DNA of the CDR3: TGTGCCAGCAGTTTATATTCCACTGAAGCTTTCTTT. Residues: CASSLYSTEAFF.

The rearrangement joins TRBV6-4 to TRBJ2-2; D unclear. CDR3 length: 13 residues. CDR1 is MRHNA, CDR2 SNTAGT, per germline. The germline V and J ends were trimmed by 4 bases and 1 base, with 4 bases remaining between them. CDR3 protein: CASSAGNTGELFF. The CDR3 nucleotides read TGTGCCAGCAGTGCAGGGAACACCGGGGAGCTGTTTTTT.

The V and J genes are TRBV5-1 and TRBJ2-1; D possibly corresponds to TRBD2 (6 bases). The CDR3 is made up of 14 amino acids. Trimming left V 4 bases short and J 9 bases short, with 17 bases between. Germline-derived CDR1 and CDR2 are SGHRS and YFSETQ. The CDR3 is CASSASVSSTEQFF. The DNA for the CDR3 is TGCGCCAGCAGCGCTAGCGTTTCGTCGACTGAGCAGTTCTTC.

The rearrangement uses TRBV2 and TRBJ2-2; D gene ambiguous. The CDR3 spans 15 residues. The germline V gene encodes CDR1 SNHLY and CDR2 FYNNEI. The V end lost 3 bases, the J end lost 2 bases, and 10 bases lay between the germline ends. The chain's CDR3 is CASSDTPLNTGELFF. CDR3 nucleotides: TGTGCCAGCAGTGACACCCCCCTTAACACCGGGGAGCTGTTTTTT. The full variable domain, completed using reference TRBV2 and TRBJ2-2, is EPEVTQTPSHQVTQMGQEVILRCVPISNHLYFYWYRQILGQKVEFLVSFYNNEISEKSEIFDDQFSVERPDGSNFTLKIRSTKLEDSAMYFCASSDTPLNTGELFFGEGSRLTVL.